Listed below are T cell receptor beta chains from one sample, sequenced in a study of response to subunit inactivated influenza vaccine. TCRdb called the RT-PCR reads again in MiXCR, with one record for every CDR3 protein. The sample yields about 160,000 distinct CDR3 sequences, about a tenth seen once. This sample comprised non-naive T cells sorted from PBMCs, obtained about 6 weeks after vaccination. The receptors were gathered from a man aged 50-59 years who received an inactivated influenza vaccine. Each CDR3 is given without its conserved first and last residue. Fields, in order: J gene, V gene, CDR3 protein.

>TRBJ1-2|TRBV6-1
ASSRTSDGNYGYT
>TRBJ2-7|TRBV2
ASSEGRTGAGYEQY
>TRBJ2-5|TRBV12-3/TRBV12-4
ASSFSAGSVSQETQY
>TRBJ2-3|TRBV9
ASSVELQDTQY
>TRBJ2-1|TRBV10-3
AIGGAINEQF
>TRBJ1-1|TRBV9
ASSGGGRPEAF
>TRBJ2-3|TRBV28
ASSTSGMGDTQY
>TRBJ2-7|TRBV6-1
ASSDDRTPYEQY
>TRBJ2-7|TRBV5-5
ASSLEQIYEQY
>TRBJ2-1|TRBV6-5
ASSYFSTSVTYNEQF
>TRBJ1-2|TRBV4-2
ASSQASQIGDGYT
>TRBJ2-4|TRBV19
ASSKQGKGAKNIQY
>TRBJ2-7|TRBV20-1
SARSSGSEQY
>TRBJ2-1|TRBV7-9
ATRTSGSNEQF
>TRBJ2-3|TRBV7-9
ASSPQEEYTQY
>TRBJ2-1|TRBV27
ASSLRLARHGNEQF
>TRBJ2-5|TRBV7-2
ASSWGTGGEETQY
>TRBJ1-1|TRBV4-3
ASSQDLGRDTEAF
>TRBJ2-5|TRBV10-1
ASSEAVQGTQY
>TRBJ2-1|TRBV7-9
VSSSPGTSANEQF
>TRBJ2-7|TRBV27
ASSSRPTGWDEQY
>TRBJ1-2|TRBV28
ASSLKGAHGYT
>TRBJ2-3|TRBV6-1
ASSRGLVDTDTQY
>TRBJ1-5|TRBV7-9
ASSSGGNSNQPQH
>TRBJ2-7|TRBV28
ASSLVSQGTLLREQY
>TRBJ1-5|TRBV20-1
SARGSSNQPQH
>TRBJ2-7|TRBV3-1
ASSPRVTPYEQY
>TRBJ2-2|TRBV19
ASRKPGPNTGELF
>TRBJ1-1|TRBV2
ASRGNTEAF
>TRBJ2-7|TRBV12-3/TRBV12-4
ASTVGGAAYEQY
>TRBJ2-7|TRBV4-2
ASSQDQHLYEQY
>TRBJ2-1|TRBV10-3
AISGAPPNEQF
>TRBJ2-7|TRBV29-1
SATRTRLGYEQY
>TRBJ2-3|TRBV5-1
ASSFSGEEGDTQY
>TRBJ2-1|TRBV7-2
ASSLGLAGGDEQF
>TRBJ2-4|TRBV12-3/TRBV12-4
ASRAGGRSLKNIQY
>TRBJ2-1|TRBV19
ASSIEASVWNEQF
>TRBJ2-1|TRBV7-8
ASSLGRGENEQF
>TRBJ2-7|TRBV18
ASSDPGTGTYEQY
>TRBJ2-5|TRBV6-2/TRBV6-3
ASTLDNFNGAQY
>TRBJ2-7|TRBV20-1
SAYSGSSYEQY
>TRBJ2-1|TRBV24-1
ATSDSPGQGSQIEQF
>TRBJ2-3|TRBV5-5
ASSLFSSTDTQY
>TRBJ2-2|TRBV11-1
ASSPYTGLAGANTGELF
>TRBJ1-2|TRBV5-6
ASSPGTAVEGYT
>TRBJ2-2|TRBV25-1
ASRGLAGGPTGELF
>TRBJ2-1|TRBV7-2
ASSSRGHNEQF
>TRBJ2-7|TRBV6-2/TRBV6-3
ASSLLSTGTGEQY
>TRBJ2-4|TRBV20-1
SASEDTVLAKNIQY
>TRBJ2-1|TRBV24-1
ATSPGQGVGGQF
>TRBJ2-3|TRBV5-6
ASSLRAGADTQY
>TRBJ2-2|TRBV12-3/TRBV12-4
ASSRIANAAGELF
>TRBJ2-1|TRBV24-1
ATSDLAGVAYNEQF
>TRBJ1-5|TRBV9
ASSVGSQNQPQH
>TRBJ2-1|TRBV20-1
SADFYNEQF
>TRBJ1-5|TRBV20-1
SARDVDGQLH
>TRBJ2-5|TRBV7-2
ASTTPAGLQETQY
>TRBJ2-1|TRBV5-1
ASSLGSDPYNEQF
>TRBJ2-2|TRBV29-1
SVGQGGYTGELF